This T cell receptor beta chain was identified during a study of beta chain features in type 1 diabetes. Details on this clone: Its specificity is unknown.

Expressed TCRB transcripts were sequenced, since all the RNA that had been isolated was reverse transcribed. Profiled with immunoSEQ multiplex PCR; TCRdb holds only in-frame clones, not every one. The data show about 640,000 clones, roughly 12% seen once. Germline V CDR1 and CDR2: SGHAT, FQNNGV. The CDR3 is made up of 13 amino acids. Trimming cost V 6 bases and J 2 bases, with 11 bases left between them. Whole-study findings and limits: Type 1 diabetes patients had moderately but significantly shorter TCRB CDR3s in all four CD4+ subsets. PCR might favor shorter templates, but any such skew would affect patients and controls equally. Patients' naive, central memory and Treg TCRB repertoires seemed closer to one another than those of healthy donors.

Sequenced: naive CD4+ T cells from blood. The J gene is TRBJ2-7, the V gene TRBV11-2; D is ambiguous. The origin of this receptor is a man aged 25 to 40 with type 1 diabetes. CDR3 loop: CASSGARAYEQYF. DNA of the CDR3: TGTGCCAGCAGTGGAGCGAGAGCCTACGAGCAGTACTTC.